This T cell receptor (beta chain) appears in the sequencing data of a study of early T cells in non-severe SARS-CoV-2 infection. About the research overall: Chains were unpaired, as sequencing was done on bulk RNA from unsorted whole blood. Findings of the study overall: There was a bias toward anti-spike CD8 responses in VDJdb matching, which missed private and CD4 specificities.

This CDR3 has 13 amino acids. V was clipped by 4 bases and J by 2 bases, with 9 bases between them. From germline, CDR1 is SGHRS and CDR2 YFSETQ. With regard to this clonotype: Antigen: not known.

Individual cDNA molecules received unique molecular identifiers. From the 5' RACE reads, TCRdb called clonotypes with MiXCR, one entry per CDR3 protein. This table holds tens of thousands of distinct CDR3 sequences, roughly an eighth found once. The rearrangement uses TRBV5-1 and TRBJ2-5, with D maybe TRBD1 (5 bases). Specimen: whole blood. The origin of this receptor is an adult who was a healthcare worker with PCR-confirmed SARS-CoV-2 infection or an uninfected control (not recorded which). The CDR3 DNA reads as TGCGCCAGCAGCACCCAGGGACAAGAGACCCAGTACTTC. Protein sequence: CASSTQGQETQYF.